A single sample gave rise to the 17 T cell receptor beta chains below, sequenced in a study of blood T cell repertoires in COVID-19. TCRdb keeps only in-frame clones here, not all; method: immunoSEQ multiplex PCR. The sample records tens of thousands of clones, 78% being singletons. Sequencing was done on a sample of peripheral blood. Receptor source: an older man with COVID-19, enrolled during active disease.

This clone has only one observation. The chain couples TRBV2 to TRBJ2-5, with TRBD1 matching over 9 bases. The germline V gene encodes CDR1 SNHLY and CDR2 FYNNEI. The CDR3 spans 14 residues. Trimming at V came to 4 bases and at J to 3 bases, leaving 3 bases not matched to a gene. Here the CDR3 reads CASSVQGAEETQYF. The CDR3, as DNA: TGTGCCAGCAGTGTACAGGGGGCCGAAGAGACCCAGTACTTC.

This rearrangement joins TRBV6-5 to TRBJ2-3; D is perhaps TRBD2 (7 bases). The germline V gene has CDR1 MNHEY and CDR2 SVGAGI. Trimming left V 7 bases short and J 4 bases short, with 18 bases between. This CDR3 is built from 15 residues. CDR3 amino acids: CASTEGGDRADTQYF. For the CDR3, the DNA is TGTGCCAGCACCGAAGGGGGGGATCGCGCAGATACGCAGTATTTT.

The chain joins TRBV7-8 to TRBJ1-6, with TRBD1 identical over 8 bases. Germline CDR1 and CDR2: SGHVS and FQNEAQ. Trimming at V came to 6 bases and at J to 10 bases, leaving 8 bases not matched to a gene. This CDR3 is built from 14 residues. CDR3 sequence reads: CASRGGTGESPLHF. CDR3 DNA: TGTGCCAGCAGGGGGGGGACAGGAGAATCACCCCTCCACTTT.

This clone was seen only once. V and J are TRBV6-5 and TRBJ2-2, with 7 nucleotides matching TRBD2. This CDR3 contains 14 residues. Germline V gene lookup returns CDR1 MNHEY and CDR2 SVGAGI. The V gene end was trimmed by 6 bases and the J gene end by 5 bases; junction bases not matched to a gene: 6. The CDR3 protein is CASSSRAGTGELFF. The CDR3 DNA is TGTGCCAGCAGCTCCCGAGCGGGGACCGGGGAGCTGTTTTTT.

Only a few counts were recorded for this clone. As DNA, the CDR3 is TGTGCTAGTGGTACTCACAGGGGGCGGGAAGCTTTCTTT. It codes for CASGTHRGREAFF. This rearrangement joins TRBV12-5 to TRBJ1-1; 9 bases fit TRBD1. The trim removed 5 bases at V and 8 bases at J, leaving 6 bases unmatched. The germline V gene has CDR1 LGHNT and CDR2 FRNRAP. The CDR3 length is 13 residues. The full variable domain, its missing parts supplied by reference TRBV12-5 and TRBJ1-1, is DARVTQTPRHKVTEMGQEVTMRCQPILGHNTVFWYRQTMMQGLELLAYFRNRAPLDDSGMPKDRFSAEMPDATLATLKIQPSEPRDSAVYFCASGTHRGREAFFGQGTRLTVV.

The table lists this clone with many counts. The chain links TRBV28 to TRBJ2-7; D call uncertain. This CDR3 comprises 13 residues. Germline V gene lookup returns CDR1 MDHEN and CDR2 SYDVKM. With 3 bases removed from V and 0 bases from J, the gap between germline ends came to 6 bases. The CDR3 loop reads CASSLGSSYEQYF. The CDR3 DNA reads as TGTGCCAGCAGTTTGGGCAGCTCCTACGAGCAGTACTTC. Looking up the rest from reference TRBV28 and TRBJ2-7 gives the full variable domain: DVKVTQSSRYLVKRTGEKVFLECVQDMDHENMFWYRQDPGLGLRLIYFSYDVKMKEKGDIPEGYSVSREKKERFSLILESASTNQTSMYLCASSLGSSYEQYFGPGTRLTVT.

The chain employs TRBV28 and TRBJ2-1; TRBD2 matches 10 bases. The CDR3 loop spans 15 amino acids. J lost 5 bases, V lost 5 bases, and 6 bases had no gene match. Germline V gene data show CDR1 as MDHEN and CDR2 as SYDVKM. CDR3 bases: TGTGCCAGCAGTCCCTGGACTAGCGGAAACAATGAGCAGTTCTTC. Encoded protein: CASSPWTSGNNEQFF.

CDR3 nucleotides: TGTGCCATCAGCAGTGGACAGGGGTGGACCGGGGAGCTGTTTTTT. Translated, it gives CAISSGQGWTGELFF. The rearrangement links TRBV10-3 to TRBJ2-2; 9 bases match TRBD1. Germline trimming cut 6 bases from V and 5 bases from J; bases unmatched to any gene: 7. The CDR3 has 15 amino acids. CDR1 is ENHRY, CDR2 SYGVKD, per germline.

This clone was recorded many times. The chain uses TRBV28 and TRBJ1-5; possible D gene TRBD1, 5 bases. V was trimmed by 6 bases and J by 6 bases, leaving 18 bases between them. Germline CDR1 MDHEN, CDR2 SYDVKM. This CDR3 region has 15 residues. CDR3 region: CASSPPTGGRQPQHF. DNA of the CDR3: TGTGCCAGCAGCCCTCCTACAGGTGGCCGTCAGCCCCAGCATTTT.

The chain is built from TRBV19 and TRBJ1-4; D gene unclear. V was shortened by 0 bases and J by 0 bases, with 11 bases between the two germline ends. In germline, CDR1 is LNHDA, CDR2 SQIVND (reference sequence). The CDR3 consists of 17 residues. CDR3 bases: TGTGCCAGTAGTATAGATCACGGAGGCGCAACTAATGAAAAACTGTTTTTT. Protein: CASSIDHGGATNEKLFF. Together with reference TRBV19 and TRBJ1-4, the CDR3 gives the full variable domain: DGGITQSPKYLFRKEGQNVTLSCEQNLNHDAMYWYRQDPGQGLRLIYYSQIVNDFQKGDIAEGYSVSREKKESFPLTVTSAQKNPTAFYLCASSIDHGGATNEKLFFGSGTQLSVL.

The chain combines TRBV5-1 with TRBJ1-1; TRBD1 is a possible D gene (5 bases). Germline V gene sequence: CDR1 SGHRS, CDR2 YFSETQ. With 2 bases removed from V and 4 bases from J, the gap between germline ends came to 12 bases. The CDR3 length is 14 residues. The CDR3 nucleotides are TGCGCCAGCAGCTTAGGCGGCACAGGCACTGAAGCTTTCTTT. This encodes CASSLGGTGTEAFF.

This chain links TRBV6-6 with TRBJ1-1; D is ambiguous. The length of the CDR3 is 14 residues. Germline V gene sequence: CDR1 MNHNY, CDR2 SVGAGI (reference sequence). V was pared by 7 bases and J by 6 bases, with 18 bases between. The DNA for the CDR3 is TGTGCCAGCACTAATTCCATGGGCGACGCTGAAGCTTTCTTT. Protein sequence: CASTNSMGDAEAFF.

The V call is TRBV28, the J call TRBJ2-3, with 7 bases matching TRBD1. The V segment lost 7 bases and the J segment 5 bases; nucleotides outside the gene matches: 12. The CDR3 consists of 15 residues. Germline CDR1 reads MDHEN; CDR2 reads SYDVKM. CDR3 DNA sequence: TGTGCCAGCAAGGGGGCACAACTATGGGGAGATACGCAGTATTTT. It specifies CASKGAQLWGDTQYF.

This chain connects TRBV5-1 to TRBJ2-1; TRBD2 agrees at 9 bases. Looked up from germline, CDR1 is SGHRS and CDR2 is YFSETQ. The length of the CDR3 is 16 residues. Trimming cost V 0 bases and J 4 bases; bases outside gene matches: 5. The CDR3 sequence: CASSLGLAVGYNEQFF. Here the CDR3 DNA reads TGCGCCAGCAGCTTGGGACTAGCGGTAGGTTACAATGAGCAGTTCTTC.

This clone was detected once. The chain employs TRBV7-2 and TRBJ2-4; TRBD2 agrees at 8 bases. Germline values: CDR1 SGHTA, CDR2 FQGNSA. This CDR3 comprises 19 residues. With V trimmed by 5 bases and J by 1 base, 16 bases remained unmatched. The DNA for the CDR3 is TGTGCCAGCAGCCCACACCCCCCGGGACTAGGGTCGGCCAAAAACATTCAGTACTTC. Its protein product is CASSPHPPGLGSAKNIQYF.

The count of this clone is one. V is TRBV3-1 (or the pseudogene TRBV3-2) and J is TRBJ2-7, with TRBD2 as a possible D gene (7 bases). The CDR3 runs 13 residues. Deletions cut 4 bases from V and 5 bases from J, with 12 bases between. Per germline, CDR1 LGHDT and CDR2 YNNKEL (reference sequence). As DNA, the CDR3 is TGTGCCAGCAGCCCCCTGGGGGGGCACGAGCAGTACTTC. This sequence encodes CASSPLGGHEQYF.

V gene TRBV7-9 combines with J gene TRBJ2-7; possibly TRBD2 for D (6 bases). The CDR3 has 13 amino acids. V lost 5 bases to trimming and J lost 9 bases, with 17 bases between them. Germline loops: CDR1 SEHNR, CDR2 FQNEAQ (reference sequence). This CDR3 reads CASSNPETGGQYF. In DNA form, the CDR3 reads TGTGCCAGCAGCAACCCCGAGACCGGGGGGCAGTACTTC. The variable domain in full, completed from reference TRBV7-9 and TRBJ2-7, reads DTGVSQNPRHKITKRGQNVTFRCDPISEHNRLYWYRQTLGQGPEFLTYFQNEAQLEKSRLLSDRFSAERPKGSFSTLEIQRTEQGDSAMYLCASSNPETGGQYFGPGTRLTVT.